A single sample gave rise to the 18 T cell receptor beta chains below, sequenced in a study of T-cell reconstitution after alpha-beta-depleted transplantation in children. Unique molecular identifiers were used to barcode this TCRbeta library. One entry per CDR3 protein results from TCRdb running MiXCR on the PCR reads. Here the sample spans roughly 790,000 distinct CDR3 sequences, around 15% being singletons. The material was PBMCs, mostly from graft donor cells, obtained 360 days after TCRalphabeta/CD19-depleted stem cell transplant. These receptors all come from a male patient aged 10 to 17 who had a stem cell transplant for acute lymphoblastic leukemia, so the T cells may come from the graft donor.

In this sample, this clonotype turned up a few times. The chain carries TRBV18 and TRBJ2-3; unclear D gene. The CDR3 consists of 12 residues. With 4 bases removed from V and 4 bases from J, the gap between germline ends came to 6 bases. CDR1 is KGHSH, CDR2 LQKENI, per germline. CDR3 loop: CASSRAPDTQYF. The DNA for the CDR3 is TGTGCCAGCTCACGCGCGCCAGATACGCAGTATTTT.

This clonotype has just a few counts. The chain recombines TRBV12-3 or TRBV12-4 with TRBJ1-3; D remains ambiguous. This CDR3 comprises 13 residues. The V gene lost 10 bases and the J gene lost 4 bases, with 14 bases spanning the gap. CDR3 sequence reads: CATKKGGGNTIYF. CDR3 coding DNA: TGTGCCACCAAGAAGGGCGGCGGAAACACCATATATTTT.

This clonotype was found many times. This CDR3 is CASSKGQGSTGELFF. The CDR3 nucleotides are TGTGCCAGCAGTAAGGGACAGGGAAGCACCGGGGAGCTGTTTTTT. V is TRBV12-3 or TRBV12-4 and J is TRBJ2-2, with 9 nucleotides matching TRBD1. The V segment lost 5 bases and the J segment 4 bases; nucleotides outside the gene matches: 5. CDR3 size: 15 residues.

The chain couples TRBV29-1 to TRBJ2-7, with a tentative D call TRBD2 (6 bases). V was shortened by 2 bases and J by 2 bases, with 13 bases between the two germline ends. The CDR3 length is 14 residues. Germline V gives CDR1 SQVTM, CDR2 ANQGSEA. DNA for the CDR3: TGCAGCGTTGAAAGCCGGGGGTCTCCCTACGAGCAGTACTTC. Amino acid sequence: CSVESRGSPYEQYF.

The chain links TRBV7-3 to TRBJ2-2; D gene unclear. Germline V gene lookup returns CDR1 SGHTA and CDR2 FQGTGA. CDR3 size: 16 residues. Trimming cost V 0 bases and J 4 bases, with 12 bases left between them. CDR3 sequence: CASSLTGGLGTGELFF. In DNA form, the CDR3 reads TGTGCCAGCAGCTTAACAGGCGGTTTAGGCACCGGGGAGCTGTTTTTT.

The V and J genes are TRBV9 and TRBJ1-4; D call uncertain. Germline assignment: CDR1 SGDLS and CDR2 YYNGEE. Trimming removed 0 bases at V and 0 bases at J, with 15 bases between. CDR3 length equals 18 residues. This CDR3 is CASSVAGTSLATNEKLFF. The CDR3 coding sequence is TGTGCCAGCAGCGTAGCGGGCACAAGCCTTGCAACTAATGAAAAACTGTTTTTT.

The table lists this clonotype with many counts. V is TRBV5-1 and J is TRBJ2-7, with D perhaps given as TRBD1 or TRBD2 (5 bases each). Trimming left V 5 bases short and J 3 bases short, with 15 bases between. Germline CDR1 SGHRS, CDR2 YFSETQ. There are 14 residues in the CDR3. For the CDR3, the DNA is TGCGCCAGCAGTCGGACCGGGACGGACTACGAGCAGTACTTC. Its protein product is CASSRTGTDYEQYF.

This clonotype has a handful of counts. The V call is TRBV5-1, the J call TRBJ2-7, with 7 bases that match TRBD1. The CDR3 totals 17 residues. Germline loops: CDR1 SGHRS, CDR2 YFSETQ. The V segment lost 0 bases and the J segment 0 bases; nucleotides outside the gene matches: 9. The CDR3 DNA reads TGCGCCAGCAGCTTGGCAGAGACAGGGAAAGGCTCCTACGAGCAGTACTTC. It translates to CASSLAETGKGSYEQYF. Using reference TRBV5-1 and TRBJ2-7 for the parts outside the CDR3, the full variable domain is KAGVTQTPRYLIKTRGQQVTLSCSPISGHRSVSWYQQTPGQGLQFLFEYFSETQRNKGNFPGRFSGRQFSNSRSEMNVSTLELGDSALYLCASSLAETGKGSYEQYFGPGTRLTVT.

This clonotype was counted between two and nine times. The chain employs TRBV25-1 and TRBJ2-7; D gene unclear. V shed 5 bases and J shed 1 base, with 9 bases lying between them. The CDR3 has 13 amino acids. Germline CDR1 MGHDK, CDR2 SYGVNS. The CDR3: CASSPITSYEQYF. The CDR3 nucleotides read TGTGCCAGCAGTCCAATTACATCCTACGAGCAGTACTTC.

This clonotype was counted a single time. The rearrangement uses TRBV7-6 and TRBJ2-7; no clear D gene. CDR1 and CDR2 from the germline V gene are SGHVS and FNYEAQ. V was clipped by 5 bases and J by 0 bases, with 17 bases between them. The CDR3 runs 16 residues. The DNA for the CDR3 is TGTGCCAGCAGCCCACAACCGGGTGGCTACTCCTACGAGCAGTACTTC. As protein: CASSPQPGGYSYEQYF.

V and J are TRBV5-1 and TRBJ2-1, with 7 bases that match TRBD1. This CDR3 is 16 amino acids long. Germline V gene lookup returns CDR1 SGHRS and CDR2 YFSETQ. J gave up 4 bases and V 2 bases, and 9 bases lay outside the gene matches. The CDR3 sequence: CASSFGTVRGYNEQFF. CDR3 DNA: TGCGCCAGCAGCTTTGGGACAGTGAGGGGTTACAATGAGCAGTTCTTC.

This clonotype occurred many times. The V call is TRBV5-1, the J call TRBJ2-1; TRBD2 aligns across 9 bases. CDR3 length: 16 amino acids. CDR1 is SGHRS and CDR2 is YFSETQ in the germline V gene. The junction had 9 bases not matched to a gene; V was cut back by 5 bases and J by 3 bases. The DNA for the CDR3 is TGCGCCAGCAGGACAGTTAGACTAGCGGTCTACAATGAGCAGTTCTTC. Translated: CASRTVRLAVYNEQFF.

The CDR3 protein is CSASDPGTHPSTDTQYF. In DNA form, the CDR3 reads TGCAGTGCTAGTGACCCGGGAACACACCCTAGCACAGATACGCAGTATTTT. This sequence joins TRBV20-1 and TRBJ2-3; tentative D call: TRBD2 (5 bases). Deletions cut 3 bases from V and 0 bases from J, with 19 bases between. In germline, CDR1 is DFQATT, CDR2 SNEGSKA (reference sequence). This CDR3 has 17 amino acids.

This clonotype was detected ten times or more. In nucleotides, the CDR3 is TGTGCCAGCAGCGCCGGCGGGAGAAAGTCCTACAATGAGCAGTTCTTC. It translates to CASSAGGRKSYNEQFF. J is TRBJ2-1 and V is TRBV11-1; 7 nucleotides agree with TRBD2. CDR1 is SGHAT, CDR2 FQDESV, per germline (reference sequence). The length of the CDR3 is 16 residues. V lost 5 bases and J lost 1; bases outside the gene matches: 8.

This clonotype has just a few counts. The J gene is TRBJ2-5, the V gene TRBV14; D is ambiguous. The CDR3 totals 14 residues. Trimming took off 4 bases at V and 0 bases at J, with 9 bases between the two ends. Per germline, CDR1 SGHDN and CDR2 FVKESK. CDR3 residues: CASSPWSNQETQYF. The CDR3 DNA reads TGTGCCAGCAGCCCCTGGTCAAACCAAGAGACCCAGTACTTC.

The rearrangement uses TRBV6-1 and TRBJ1-6; D not certain. Germline CDR1 MNHNS, CDR2 SASEGT. Trimming took off 1 base at V and 5 bases at J, with 9 bases between the two ends. This CDR3 is built from 15 residues. CDR3 nucleotide sequence: TGTGCCAGCAGTGAAGTGGGCAGAGATAATTCACCCCTCCACTTT. Translating it yields CASSEVGRDNSPLHF.

A few counts support this clonotype. The CDR3 DNA reads TGCGCCAGCAGCTTGGCCGGCAGGAGTCCCTACAATGAGCAGTTCTTC. Protein: CASSLAGRSPYNEQFF. The chain is built from TRBV5-1 and TRBJ2-1; D ambiguous. CDR3 length: 16 residues. V was shortened by 0 bases and J by 2 bases, with 12 bases between the two germline ends. Per germline, CDR1 SGHRS and CDR2 YFSETQ.

The sample holds a few counts of this clonotype. J is TRBJ2-3 and V is TRBV5-1; no definite D call. Trimming removed 0 bases at V and 0 bases at J, with 11 bases between. This CDR3 is built from 16 residues. Germline loops: CDR1 SGHRS, CDR2 YFSETQ. The CDR3 loop reads CASSLVADASTDTQYF. CDR3 DNA sequence: TGCGCCAGCAGCTTGGTGGCGGATGCTAGCACAGATACGCAGTATTTT.